This TCR beta chain was sequenced in a study of blood T cell repertoires in COVID-19. Study details: From T cells, B-cell-depleted T cells, or PBMCs came the material, which was cDNA or gDNA.

This CDR3 is 13 amino acids long. Trimming shortened V by 3 bases and J by 4 bases, and 6 bases separated the two germline ends. Germline CDR1 reads LNHDA; CDR2 reads SQIVND (reference sequence). In the original analysis: Reference gene primer amplification yielded estimated nucleated cell counts. Profiled with immunoSEQ multiplex PCR; TCRdb holds only in-frame clones, not every one. The V and J calls and the clone size are those of that table, but D and trimming were determined from the DNA. The sample consists of about 270,000 clones, roughly 79% of them appearing once. Input material: peripheral blood. The chain carries TRBV19 and TRBJ1-4; D is uncertain. The sequence derives from a woman aged 60-75 years with active or convalescent COVID-19. In DNA form, the CDR3 reads TGTGCCAGTAGTATCGGGAATAATGAAAAACTGTTTTTT. It yields the protein CASSIGNNEKLFF.